This T cell receptor beta chain was profiled in a study of neoadjuvant anti-PD-1 for oral cavity cancer. Profiling relied on immunoSEQ multiplex PCR, and the TCRdb table lists in-frame clones only, not all of them. The sample shows 10,000 or so clones, about 66% of them seen only once. V lost 6 bases to trimming and J lost 2 bases; unmatched junction nucleotides: 12. Germline CDR1 and CDR2: MNHEY and SMNVEV (reference sequence). The CDR3 is 16 residues long. The chain joins TRBV27 to TRBJ1-2; 7 bases are a match to TRBD1. Specimen: tumor tissue, collected before nivolumab (anti-PD-1) treatment. This receptor was identified in a person between 40 and 85 years old with oral cavity squamous cell carcinoma. CDR3 nucleotide sequence: TGTGCCAGCAGCCCGACACCGGCAGGGGGAAACTATGGCTACACCTTC. It yields the protein CASSPTPAGGNYGYTF.